These 9 T cell receptor beta chains originate from one sample sequenced in a study of cytomegalovirus exposure and HLA in healthy donors. PCR involved 60 Vbeta and 13 Jbeta primers. Here immunoSEQ multiplex PCR was the method, and the copy in TCRdb shows in-frame clones only, minus some. The sample has more than 200,000 clones, roughly four fifths seen once. The material sequenced was PBMCs. These TCRs come from a girl under 10 years old in good health and CMV-seronegative.

The chain recombines TRBV2 with TRBJ1-3; 7 nucleotides match TRBD1. V shed 6 bases and J 4 bases; nucleotides not matched to a gene: 9. The CDR3 consists of 15 residues. Germline-derived CDR1 and CDR2 are SNHLY and FYNNEI. As DNA, the CDR3 is TGTGCCAGCAGGACCTCAGGACAGGCGGGAAACACCATATATTTT. This codes for CASRTSGQAGNTIYF.

CDR3 loop: CASSTQTGWPDTQYF. As DNA, the CDR3 is TGTGCCAGTAGTACACAGACAGGGTGGCCAGATACGCAGTATTTT. This chain links TRBV19 with TRBJ2-3, with 7 bases aligning to TRBD1. The CDR3 length is 15 residues. J lost 4 bases, V lost 4 bases, and 8 bases had no gene match. The V gene's germline CDR1 is LNHDA and CDR2 SQIVND (reference sequence).

This chain connects TRBV9 to TRBJ2-2; no definite D call. The V gene lost 6 bases and the J gene lost 5 bases, with 17 bases spanning the gap. CDR1 is SGDLS, CDR2 YYNGEE, per germline. The CDR3 contains 15 residues. The CDR3 sequence: CASTRGMARTGELFF. The DNA for the CDR3 is TGTGCCAGCACCCGCGGTATGGCGAGGACCGGGGAGCTGTTTTTT.

J is TRBJ2-7 and V is TRBV20-1, with TRBD2 as a possible D gene (5 bases). The length of the CDR3 is 11 residues. V was pared by 3 bases and J by 5 bases, with 8 bases between. CDR1 is DFQATT, CDR2 SNEGSKA, per germline (reference sequence). CDR3 sequence (DNA): TGCAGTGCTAGGCGGAGGAACGAGCAGTACTTC. It specifies CSARRRNEQYF.

This clone was seen only a few times. In DNA, the CDR3 is TGTGCCAGTAACCGGGACAGGGAGGTCGGTGAGCAGTTCTTC. The encoded protein is CASNRDREVGEQFF. J is TRBJ2-1 and V is TRBV19, with 9 nucleotides matching TRBD1. The CDR3 is 14 residues long. The V gene end was trimmed by 7 bases and the J gene end by 9 bases; junction bases not matched to a gene: 10. Germline assignment: CDR1 LNHDA and CDR2 SQIVND (reference sequence). Based on the CDR3 plus reference TRBV19 and TRBJ2-1, the full variable domain is DGGITQSPKYLFRKEGQNVTLSCEQNLNHDAMYWYRQDPGQGLRLIYYSQIVNDFQKGDIAEGYSVSREKKESFPLTVTSAQKNPTAFYLCASNRDREVGEQFFGPGTRLTVL.

The rearrangement uses TRBV6-1 and TRBJ1-5; 7 nucleotides match TRBD1. This CDR3 spans 15 amino acids. The germline gives CDR1 MNHNS, CDR2 SASEGT. Trimming at V came to 6 bases and at J to 2 bases, leaving 7 bases not matched to a gene. The CDR3 region has the DNA TGTGCCAGCAGCCCACGAGGGGGCGGCAATCAGCCCCAGCATTTT. It translates to CASSPRGGGNQPQHF.

V and J are TRBV4-1 and TRBJ1-5; D is possibly TRBD1 (6 bases). The CDR3 covers 16 residues. Trimming took 4 bases from V and 0 from J, leaving 13 bases between them. CDR1 MGHRA and CDR2 YSYEKL come from the germline V gene. The CDR3 is CASSPRGAGSNQPQHF. The DNA for the CDR3 is TGCGCCAGCAGCCCGCGGGGGGCAGGTAGCAATCAGCCCCAGCATTTT.

This chain links TRBV27 with TRBJ2-1; TRBD1 matches at 8 bases. This CDR3 is built from 14 residues. J gave up 4 bases and V 6 bases, and 5 bases lay outside the gene matches. Germline V CDR1 and CDR2: MNHEY, SMNVEV (reference sequence). The CDR3 DNA sequence: TGTGCCAGCAGACTCGGGACAGGTTACAATGAGCAGTTCTTC. Its translation: CASRLGTGYNEQFF.

The V gene is TRBV5-5, the J gene TRBJ2-7, with a weak D call TRBD2 (6 bases). Trimming left V 0 bases short and J 4 bases short, with 20 bases between. CDR1 is SGHKS, CDR2 YYEKEE, per germline (reference sequence). The CDR3 extends over 17 amino acids. CDR3 amino acids: CASSLALAGWDPYEQYF. The CDR3, as DNA: TGTGCCAGCAGCTTGGCCTTGGCGGGATGGGATCCTTACGAGCAGTACTTC.